This TCR beta chain was sequenced during a study of early T cells in non-severe SARS-CoV-2 infection. Study in general: Chains from this unsorted whole-blood bulk RNA could not be paired.

Researchers attached unique molecular identifiers to individual cDNA molecules. TCRdb reprocessed the 5' RACE reads via MiXCR and lists one record per CDR3 protein. This sample has 60,000 to 90,000 distinct CDR3 sequences; roughly 9.6% occur once, and the top ten carry more than 4.5%. The ends were cut back, 6 bases at V and 5 bases at J, with 13 bases in the middle. Germline V gives CDR1 MDHEN, CDR2 SYDVKM. The CDR3 covers 13 residues. In this sample, this clonotype turned up many times. Its antigen is undetermined. Study-wide results and caveats: Anti-spike CD8 responses were favored by VDJdb matching, which missed private and CD4 specificities.

The TCR sequence derives from an adult who was a healthcare worker with PCR-confirmed SARS-CoV-2 infection or an uninfected control (not recorded which). The chain combines TRBV28 with TRBJ2-5; D unresolved. The source material was whole blood. CDR3 sequence: CASRIEAGETQYF. The CDR3 bases are TGTGCCAGCAGGATCGAGGCCGGGGAGACCCAGTACTTC.